The rows below give T cell receptor beta chains drawn from one sample of a study of T-cell reconstitution after alpha-beta-depleted transplantation in children. A single record per CDR3 protein comes from TCRdb applying MiXCR to the PCR reads. The repertoire holds some 440,000 distinct CDR3 sequences, with 15% to 20% as singletons. Sequencing used PBMCs, mostly from graft donor cells, obtained 360 days after TCRalphabeta/CD19-depleted stem cell transplant. These receptors originate from a boy under two years old who had a stem cell transplant for Wiskott-Aldrich syndrome, so the T cells may come from the graft donor. Both conserved end residues are part of each CDR3.

j_call v_call cdr3_aa
TRBJ2-5 TRBV29-1 CSVVRTKGETQYF
TRBJ2-1 TRBV4-3 CASSQAETEGNEQFF
TRBJ2-1 TRBV20-1 CSARVSLAGLEQFF
TRBJ2-2 TRBV5-1 CASSQAGQGNTGELFF
TRBJ2-7 TRBV2 CASSEEVRFPNYEQYF
TRBJ1-4 TRBV12-3/TRBV12-4 CASSFSGVEKLFF
TRBJ2-7 TRBV11-1 CASSLGRQGRIAPYEQYF
TRBJ2-7 TRBV29-1 CSVVETAYEQYF
TRBJ2-1 TRBV19 CASSIARPGDEQFF
TRBJ2-7 TRBV15 CATSGSSGISFEQYF
TRBJ2-1 TRBV7-8 CASSLRSGLALESGYNEQFF
TRBJ2-3 TRBV20-1 CSAVDRGPDTQYF